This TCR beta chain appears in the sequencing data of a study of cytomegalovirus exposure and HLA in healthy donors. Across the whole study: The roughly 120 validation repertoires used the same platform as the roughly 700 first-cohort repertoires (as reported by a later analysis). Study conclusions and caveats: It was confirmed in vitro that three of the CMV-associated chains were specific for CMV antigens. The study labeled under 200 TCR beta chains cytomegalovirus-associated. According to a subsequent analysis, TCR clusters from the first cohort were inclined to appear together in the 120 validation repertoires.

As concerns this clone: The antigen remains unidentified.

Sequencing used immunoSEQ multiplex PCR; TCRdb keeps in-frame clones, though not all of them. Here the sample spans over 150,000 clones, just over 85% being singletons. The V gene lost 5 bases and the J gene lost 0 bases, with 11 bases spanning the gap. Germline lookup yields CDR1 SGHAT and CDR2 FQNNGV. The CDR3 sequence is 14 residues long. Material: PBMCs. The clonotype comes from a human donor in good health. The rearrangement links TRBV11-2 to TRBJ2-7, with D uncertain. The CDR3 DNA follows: TGTGCCAGCAGCCCACGACTGATCTCCTACGAGCAGTACTTC. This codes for CASSPRLISYEQYF. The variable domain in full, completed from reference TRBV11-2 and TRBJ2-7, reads EAGVAQSPRYKIIEKRQSVAFWCNPISGHATLYWYQQILGQGPKLLIQFQNNGVVDDSQLPKDRFSAERLKGVDSTLKIQPAKLEDSAVYLCASSPRLISYEQYFGPGTRLTVT.